What follows is one T cell receptor (beta chain) and its context. The target antigen is unknown. Mismatch with germline at one junction end may stem from a read error. About 10 milliliters was the volume of peripheral blood drawn from each donor. The data were obtained in a study of blood T cells in healthy people across ages. Study results and limitations: PBMC samples, being unsorted, prevented any conclusive comparison of naive and antigen-experienced cells. Any changes in expanded clonotypes were possibly confounded, as donor CMV status remained unknown.

Germline V gene data show CDR1 as MDHEN and CDR2 as SYDVKM. The CDR3 has 17 residues. It was with a sample-barcoded 5' primer and a J-beta primer mix that a second PCR of roughly 7 to 11 cycles was run. TCRdb re-called the 5' RACE reads through MiXCR, storing one row per CDR3 protein. The table lists about 640,000 distinct CDR3 sequences, about 53% of them singletons. This clonotype was sampled from a man in his fifties or sixties in good health. The source material was blood. The V call is TRBV28, the J call TRBJ1-4, with D unresolved. In nucleotides, the CDR3 is TGTGCCAGCAGTCCCCCCGGGCTTCGGCGGGGTCGAGAAAAGCTGTTTTTT. Translating gives CASSPPGLRRGREKLFF.